Detailed here is one TCR beta chain. The data were obtained in a study of control samples from healthy donors and cancer patients. V lost 0 bases to trimming and J lost 7 bases, with 12 bases between them. Germline V gives CDR1 GTSNPN, CDR2 SVGIG (reference sequence). The CDR3 has 13 amino acids. Assay: immunoSEQ multiplex PCR; the TCRdb copy retains only in-frame clones and omits some. The table lists tens of thousands of clones, under 95% of them singletons. This TCR was sampled from a man aged 50 to 59 with lung cancer. The J gene is TRBJ2-5, the V gene TRBV30, with a weak D call TRBD2 (6 bases). The sequencing input was PBMCs. The DNA for the CDR3 is TGTGCCTGGAGTGTAGGAGGGATCAGGACCCAGTACTTC. Translating gives CAWSVGGIRTQYF.